A single sample is the source of the 24 T cell receptor beta chains below, sequenced in a study of shared clonotypes between healthy human individuals. Clones were read by immunoSEQ multiplex PCR, and TCRdb kept only the in-frame ones, dropping some. This repertoire shows under 850,000 clones, 55% to 80% found once; its top ten account for approximately 1.7%. Material for sequencing was memory CD4+ T cells sorted from blood. Subset indicated: CD45RA-negative fraction. These receptors all stem from a woman between 25 and 40 years old in good health.

The chain joins TRBV7-9 to TRBJ2-3; 9 bases agree with TRBD1. This CDR3 contains 15 residues. CDR1 is SEHNR and CDR2 is FQNEAQ in the germline V gene (reference sequence). V was pared by 1 base and J by 2 bases, with 1 base of the junction left unmatched. The CDR3 spells CASSLGQGVTDTQYF. In DNA, the CDR3 is TGTGCCAGCAGCTTAGGACAGGGGGTCACAGATACGCAGTATTTT.

This clone appeared a single time. The V call is TRBV13, the J call TRBJ2-7; 11 bases align to TRBD2. The CDR3 consists of 14 residues. Unmatched junction bases numbered 1, after V lost 4 bases and J lost 2 bases. Germline loops: CDR1 PRHDT, CDR2 FYEKMQ (reference sequence). Written as DNA, the CDR3 is TGTGCCAGCAGCTCTAGCGGGGGGACCTACGAGCAGTACTTC. This gives the protein CASSSSGGTYEQYF.

The V and J genes are TRBV10-2 and TRBJ1-5; D is uncertain. Germline V gene lookup returns CDR1 WSHSY and CDR2 SAAADI. V lost 2 bases and J 2 bases, leaving 7 bases between the germline ends. This CDR3 region has 14 residues. The CDR3: CASSEGRGNQPQHF. DNA for the CDR3: TGCGCCAGCAGTGAGGGGAGGGGCAATCAGCCCCAGCATTTT.

To note about this clone: This likely reflects a read error, since a far larger clone is one base away. Other DNA sequences from this sample encode an identical CDR3 as well. This chain joins TRBV5-1 and TRBJ2-2, with TRBD1 as a possible D gene (6 bases). The CDR3 has 15 residues. Trimming removed 0 bases from V and 3 bases from J, with 9 bases in between. Germline-derived CDR1 and CDR2 are SGHRS and YFSETQ. The CDR3 coding sequence is TGCGCCAGCAGCTTGGGGAACAGGGACACCGGGGAGCTGTTTTTT. Its translation: CASSLGNRDTGELFF.

CDR3 amino acids: CSGALVNEQFF. The CDR3 DNA reads TGCAGTGGGGCTCTGGTCAATGAGCAGTTCTTC. The chain has TRBV20-1 and TRBJ2-1; D call uncertain. The CDR3 length is 11 residues. CDR1 and CDR2 from the germline V gene are DFQATT and SNEGSKA (reference sequence). V lost 7 bases, J lost 6 bases, and 10 bases lay in between.

J is TRBJ2-7 and V is TRBV18; the match to TRBD2 covers 11 bases. CDR3 length: 14 amino acids. CDR1 KGHSH and CDR2 LQKENI come from the germline V gene. V was clipped by 5 bases and J by 1 base; unmatched bases: 1. This chain's CDR3 is CASSTSGGSYEQYF. The CDR3 bases are TGTGCCAGCTCAACTAGCGGGGGTTCCTACGAGCAGTACTTC.

The chain employs TRBV5-1 and TRBJ2-5; 7 bases are shared with TRBD2. The CDR3 is made up of 14 amino acids. V trimming: 0 bases; J trimming: 5 bases; junction bases outside the gene matches: 4. Germline V lookup: CDR1 SGHRS, CDR2 YFSETQ. The CDR3 region is CASSLGRERETQYF. The CDR3 region has the DNA TGCGCCAGCAGCTTGGGGCGGGAGCGGGAGACCCAGTACTTC.

The V call is TRBV4-2, the J call TRBJ2-7; 8 bases align to TRBD2. Trimming took 0 bases from V and 3 from J; bases not matched to a gene: 7. This CDR3 has 16 amino acids. The germline V gene encodes CDR1 LGHNA and CDR2 YNFKEQ. CDR3 protein: CASSQDWASGRYEQYF. CDR3 DNA sequence: TGTGCCAGCAGCCAAGATTGGGCTAGCGGGCGCTACGAGCAGTACTTC.

The V and J genes are TRBV19 and TRBJ2-2, with D perhaps TRBD2 (6 bases). This CDR3 contains 14 residues. V shed 3 bases and J shed 7 bases, with 12 bases lying between them. Germline loops: CDR1 LNHDA, CDR2 SQIVND (reference sequence). CDR3 sequence (DNA): TGTGCCAGTAGTATTGGCGGGGCGGACGGGGAGCTGTTTTTT. This translates into CASSIGGADGELFF.

Concerning this clone itself: Other DNA sequences in the sample encode the same CDR3. The V and J genes are TRBV28 and TRBJ1-2, with a tentative D call TRBD1 (5 bases). The CDR3 extends over 13 amino acids. V lost 3 bases and J 2 bases, leaving 7 bases between the germline ends. Germline-derived CDR1 and CDR2 are MDHEN and SYDVKM. Here the CDR3 reads CASSLGQNYGYTF. The CDR3 DNA is TGTGCCAGCAGTTTGGGGCAGAACTATGGCTACACCTTC.

The chain is built from TRBV11-3 and TRBJ2-2; no reliable D call. The germline V gene has CDR1 SGHNT and CDR2 YENEEA. The CDR3 is 14 amino acids. The germline V and J ends were trimmed by 1 base and 10 bases, with 13 bases remaining between them. The CDR3 is CASSLGLAESELFF. The DNA for the CDR3 is TGTGCCAGCAGCTTAGGGCTGGCAGAGTCGGAGCTGTTTTTT.

The rearrangement joins TRBV4-1 to TRBJ2-2; 10 positions agree with TRBD2. This CDR3 has 15 amino acids. The V segment lost 1 base and the J segment 6 bases; nucleotides outside the gene matches: 2. Germline V gene lookup returns CDR1 MGHRA and CDR2 YSYEKL. The CDR3, as DNA: TGCGCCAGCAGCCAAGGGCTAGCGGGAGCCGGGGAGCTGTTTTTT. Its protein product is CASSQGLAGAGELFF.

CDR3 DNA sequence: TGCGCCAGCAGTCCCGACAGGGGTCGCAATCAGCCCCAGCATTTT. This sequence encodes CASSPDRGRNQPQHF. V usage is TRBV10-2 and J usage is TRBJ1-5; 8 bases match TRBD1. This CDR3 region has 15 residues. V shed 5 bases and J 2 bases; nucleotides not matched to a gene: 5. Germline V gene sequence: CDR1 WSHSY, CDR2 SAAADI.

The rearrangement links TRBV29-1 to TRBJ2-7, with D possibly TRBD2 on 5 matching bases. The CDR3 contains 11 residues. V was clipped by 7 bases and J by 6 bases, with 13 bases between them. Germline CDR1 reads SQVTM; CDR2 reads ANQGSEA. This CDR3 is CSGAVESEQYF. CDR3 in DNA: TGCAGCGGAGCGGTCGAGTCCGAGCAGTACTTC.

The chain employs TRBV11-3 and TRBJ2-3, with D unresolved. CDR3 length equals 14 residues. Germline V lookup: CDR1 SGHNT, CDR2 YENEEA. With 1 base removed from V and 0 bases from J, the gap between germline ends came to 5 bases. As DNA, the CDR3 is TGTGCCAGCAGCTTAGCTCTAAGCACAGATACGCAGTATTTT. This encodes CASSLALSTDTQYF. The full variable domain, with the rest looked up from reference TRBV11-3 and TRBJ2-3, is EAGVVQSPRYKIIEKKQPVAFWCNPISGHNTLYWYLQNLGQGPELLIRYENEEAVDDSQLPKDRFSAERLKGVDSTLKIQPAELGDSAVYLCASSLALSTDTQYFGPGTRLTVL.

About this clone itself: This same CDR3 is encoded by further DNA sequences in the sample. V usage is TRBV11-2 and J usage is TRBJ2-7; no reliable D call. The CDR3 is 12 residues long. Germline assignment: CDR1 SGHAT and CDR2 FQNNGV. The germline V and J ends were trimmed by 1 base and 3 bases, with 4 bases remaining between them. CDR3 sequence reads: CASSLASYEQYF. As DNA, the CDR3 is TGTGCCAGCAGCTTAGCGAGCTACGAGCAGTACTTC.

A word on this clone: This clone may be a read error of a much larger clone one base away. The gene calls are TRBV6-5 and TRBJ2-5, with 7 bases identical to TRBD1. From germline, CDR1 is MNHEY and CDR2 SVGAGI. V lost 10 bases, J lost 2 bases, and 13 bases stayed unmatched. This CDR3 comprises 15 residues. CDR3 nucleotide sequence: TGTGCCACGGCTATTAGGGGGCGTTGGCAAGAGACCCAGTACTTC. Protein: CATAIRGRWQETQYF.

The genes are TRBV28 and TRBJ1-1; weak D call: TRBD1 (6 bases). The germline V gene has CDR1 MDHEN and CDR2 SYDVKM. Trimming took off 0 bases at V and 6 bases at J, with 11 bases between the two ends. The CDR3 runs to 14 residues. The CDR3 is CASSLWGQMPEAFF. CDR3 coding DNA: TGTGCCAGCAGTTTATGGGGACAAATGCCTGAAGCTTTCTTT.

The chain combines TRBV11-2 with TRBJ2-7; 15 bases agree with TRBD2. After removal of 1 base from V and 2 bases from J, the junction contained 3 bases not matched to a gene. The CDR3 totals 17 residues. Germline V gene sequence: CDR1 SGHAT, CDR2 FQNNGV. The CDR3 nucleotides read TGTGCCAGCAGCTTAGTTGGGACTAGCGGGAGGACCTACGAGCAGTACTTC. It translates to CASSLVGTSGRTYEQYF.

Concerning this clone: At the DNA level, this CDR3 is encoded by other sequences in the same sample as well. The V and J genes are TRBV19 and TRBJ1-5; D is undetermined. The germline gives CDR1 LNHDA, CDR2 SQIVND (reference sequence). V dropped 1 base and J dropped 6 bases, with 4 bases sitting between them. The CDR3 is 12 amino acids. CDR3 sequence (DNA): TGTGCCAGTAGTATAGCCGGTCAGCCCCAGCATTTT. It encodes CASSIAGQPQHF.

The CDR3 DNA sequence: TGTGCCAGCAGCGTCCTAGCGGGAGTCTCGGGCGCAGAGACCCAGTACTTC. Protein: CASSVLAGVSGAETQYF. This chain uses TRBV9 with TRBJ2-5; 10 bases match TRBD2. Germline assignment: CDR1 SGDLS and CDR2 YYNGEE. J lost 4 bases, V lost 2 bases, and 11 bases had no gene match. The CDR3 is 17 amino acids.

This chain connects TRBV28 to TRBJ2-5, with TRBD1 identical over 7 bases. The CDR3 contains 15 residues. Germline values: CDR1 MDHEN, CDR2 SYDVKM. V lost 2 bases, J lost 5 bases, and 8 bases stayed unmatched. The CDR3 is CASSLSQGVQETQYF. The CDR3 DNA reads as TGTGCCAGCAGTTTAAGCCAGGGGGTTCAGGAGACCCAGTACTTC.

The V and J genes are TRBV30 and TRBJ1-6, with unresolved D. Germline lookup yields CDR1 GTSNPN and CDR2 SVGIG (reference sequence). The ends were cut back, 3 bases at V and 5 bases at J, with 8 bases in the middle. CDR3 length: 13 residues. CDR3 DNA sequence: TGTGCCTGGAGCATACGGAATAATTCACCCCTCCACTTT. This gives the protein CAWSIRNNSPLHF.

This chain joins TRBV2 and TRBJ2-3, with TRBD1 matching 8 bases. With 6 bases clipped from V and 1 base from J, the junction kept 0 bases outside the gene matches. Germline values: CDR1 SNHLY, CDR2 FYNNEI. The length of the CDR3 is 13 residues. CDR3 sequence: CASRDRGTDTQYF. The CDR3 DNA reads as TGTGCCAGCAGGGACAGGGGCACAGATACGCAGTATTTT.